Presented here are 25 T cell receptor beta chains from one specimen sequenced in a study of OX40 agonist ivuxolimab in advanced cancers. Here immunoSEQ multiplex PCR was the method, and the copy in TCRdb shows in-frame clones only, minus some. The top ten clones hold about 9% of a sample with approximately 90,000 clones, 91% of them seen once. Sequencing was performed on CD4+ or CD8+ T cells sorted from blood, taken in a trial of the OX40 agonist ivuxolimab. The receptors come from an adult with an advanced solid tumor such as melanoma, head and neck, liver or kidney cancer.

This chain joins TRBV27 and TRBJ1-5, with TRBD1 matching 9 bases. Trimming removed 6 bases from V and 2 bases from J; junction bases left unmatched: 2. The CDR3 is made up of 14 amino acids. Germline values: CDR1 MNHEY, CDR2 SMNVEV (reference sequence). As DNA, the CDR3 is TGTGCCAGCAGAAGGACAGGGGGCAATCAGCCCCAGCATTTT. Translation: CASRRTGGNQPQHF.

The gene calls are TRBV19 and TRBJ1-2; possible D gene TRBD1, 5 bases. V lost 5 bases, J lost 5 bases, and 15 bases lay in between. The CDR3 runs to 14 residues. Germline V gene lookup returns CDR1 LNHDA and CDR2 SQIVND (reference sequence). This chain's CDR3 is CASSRKQAPYGYTF. The DNA for the CDR3 is TGTGCCAGTAGTCGAAAACAGGCACCTTATGGCTACACCTTC.

This chain uses TRBV28 with TRBJ2-7, with D perhaps being TRBD1 or TRBD2 (5 bases each). Per germline, CDR1 MDHEN and CDR2 SYDVKM. The CDR3 covers 14 residues. V lost 6 bases, J lost 5 bases, and 17 bases lay in between. The CDR3, as DNA: TGTGCCAGCAGGTCTCCCGGGACCGGTAACGAGCAGTACTTC. Residues: CASRSPGTGNEQYF.

The chain employs TRBV6-1 and TRBJ2-3; tentatively, D is TRBD2 (5 bases). From germline, CDR1 is MNHNS and CDR2 SASEGT. CDR3 length: 13 amino acids. Between the trimmed V and J ends, which lost 8 bases and 3 bases, there was a span of 12 bases. CDR3 nucleotides: TGTGCCAGCCGGAGTAGAGGGACAGATACGCAGTATTTT. Encoded protein: CASRSRGTDTQYF.

The chain employs TRBV7-2 and TRBJ2-7; 10 positions agree with TRBD2. The CDR3 runs to 14 residues. The V gene's germline CDR1 is SGHTA and CDR2 FQGNSA. Trimming took 4 bases from V and 7 from J; bases not matched to a gene: 7. This CDR3 reads CASSSAGGPGEQYF. CDR3 in DNA: TGTGCCAGCAGCTCAGCGGGAGGGCCGGGAGAGCAGTACTTC. Full variable domain (outside the CDR3, taken from reference TRBV7-2 and TRBJ2-7): GAGVSQSPSNKVTEKGKDVELRCDPISGHTALYWYRQSLGQGLEFLIYFQGNSAPDKSGLPSDRFSAERTGGSVSTLTIQRTQQEDSAVYLCASSSAGGPGEQYFGPGTRLTVT.

The rearrangement links TRBV6-5 to TRBJ1-1; 10 nucleotides line up with TRBD1. The J segment lost 7 bases and the V segment lost 4 bases, leaving 9 bases of the junction unmatched. This CDR3 has 15 amino acids. Germline V gene data show CDR1 as MNHEY and CDR2 as SVGAGI. CDR3 in DNA: TGTGCCAGCAGTTCCCGCGACAGGGGGCTAAATGAAGCTTTCTTT. Amino acid sequence: CASSSRDRGLNEAFF.

The rearrangement joins TRBV29-1 to TRBJ1-2, with D perhaps TRBD1 (5 bases). Trimming pared 0 bases from V and 3 bases from J, leaving 8 bases between. CDR3 length: 13 amino acids. The germline V gene has CDR1 SQVTM and CDR2 ANQGSEA. The CDR3 loop is CSVEDKGYYGYTF. CDR3 bases: TGCAGCGTTGAAGATAAGGGGTACTATGGCTACACCTTC.

The chain carries TRBV10-3 and TRBJ2-2; TRBD1 agrees at 9 bases. With 5 bases clipped from V and 3 bases from J, the junction kept 4 bases outside the gene matches. CDR3 length: 15 residues. CDR1 is ENHRY, CDR2 SYGVKD, per germline. CDR3 nucleotide sequence: TGTGCCATCAGTTCGTGGGACAGGGACACCGGGGAGCTGTTTTTT. Translated: CAISSWDRDTGELFF.

This clone was detected only once. The rearrangement joins TRBV6-6 to TRBJ2-7, with D uncertain. CDR3 size: 14 residues. Germline CDR1 MNHNY, CDR2 SVGAGI (reference sequence). The germline V and J ends were trimmed by 5 bases and 3 bases, with 14 bases remaining between them. Here the CDR3 reads CASSHLSVNYEQYF. CDR3 DNA: TGTGCCAGCAGTCACCTCTCCGTAAACTACGAGCAGTACTTC.

The chain has TRBV10-1 and TRBJ1-5, with D unclear. This CDR3 is built from 13 residues. Per the germline V gene, CDR1 is WNHNN and CDR2 is SYGVQD (reference sequence). V was shortened by 5 bases and J by 0 bases, with 5 bases between the two germline ends. CDR3 DNA: TGCGCCAGCAGTAGGGATAGCAATCAGCCCCAGCATTTT. Encoded protein: CASSRDSNQPQHF.

The rearrangement joins TRBV18 to TRBJ2-7; D call uncertain. Germline assignment: CDR1 KGHSH and CDR2 LQKENI. The CDR3 contains 14 residues. Between the trimmed V and J ends, which lost 4 bases and 4 bases, there was a span of 14 bases. The CDR3, as DNA: TGTGCCAGCTCACGAATGGGGTTGGAGTACGAGCAGTACTTC. Amino acids: CASSRMGLEYEQYF.

V and J are TRBV5-1 and TRBJ2-7; 9 positions match TRBD1. This CDR3 is 16 amino acids long. With V trimmed by 4 bases and J by 2 bases, 10 bases remained unmatched. CDR1 and CDR2 (germline): SGHRS, YFSETQ. Written as DNA, the CDR3 is TGCGCCAGCAGCCCGGGGACAGGGCCGAACCCCTACGAGCAGTACTTC. Translation gives CASSPGTGPNPYEQYF.

CDR3 sequence: CASRTTSGTDTQYF. The CDR3 DNA is TGCGCCAGCAGAACCACTAGCGGGACAGATACGCAGTATTTT. The chain recombines TRBV10-1 with TRBJ2-3; TRBD2 matches 9 bases. CDR1 is WNHNN and CDR2 is SYGVQD in the germline V gene (reference sequence). J was trimmed by 3 bases and V by 6 bases; bases with no gene match: 4. This CDR3 has 14 amino acids.

A single count supports this clone. The V and J genes are TRBV29-1 and TRBJ2-2, with 8 bases lining up with TRBD2. The CDR3 length is 14 residues. Germline V lookup: CDR1 SQVTM, CDR2 ANQGSEA. Losses at the gene ends were 5 bases for V and 7 bases for J; bases not matched to a gene: 9. In nucleotides, the CDR3 is TGCAGCGTTTTTTTGAAGCGGGAGTTCGGGGAGCTGTTTTTT. Its protein product is CSVFLKREFGELFF.

The chain combines TRBV7-9 with TRBJ2-5; D is unclear. Trimming pared 5 bases from V and 5 bases from J, leaving 12 bases between. The germline gives CDR1 SEHNR, CDR2 FQNEAQ (reference sequence). The CDR3 runs 13 residues. DNA of the CDR3: TGTGCCAGCAGCCTAGTCGACGGGGAGACCCAGTACTTC. It specifies CASSLVDGETQYF.

This clone was observed a single time. The gene calls are TRBV5-4 and TRBJ2-3; tentative D call: TRBD2 (6 bases). The V and J ends lost 3 bases and 0 bases respectively, with 14 bases between them. The germline CDR1 and CDR2 sequences are SGHNT and YYREEE (reference sequence). This CDR3 is 16 amino acids long. CDR3 nucleotide sequence: TGTGCCAGCAGCTCCGACGGGGGTGGAAGCACAGATACGCAGTATTTT. Its translation is CASSSDGGGSTDTQYF.

This chain connects TRBV6-5 to TRBJ1-2, with D perhaps TRBD1 (5 bases). CDR1 is MNHEY and CDR2 is SVGAGI in the germline V gene. Trimming stripped 8 bases from V and 3 bases from J, with 13 bases between. The CDR3 is 13 residues long. DNA for the CDR3: TGTGCCAGCGGAGGGGTCCGTGACTATGGCTACACCTTC. This sequence encodes CASGGVRDYGYTF.

Only one count was recorded for this clone. The CDR3 nucleotides are TGTGCCAGCAGTGAACGCTCGGCCGACCAGTACTTC. Residues: CASSERSADQYF. The chain is built from TRBV2 and TRBJ2-7; D ambiguous. CDR3 length equals 12 residues. Germline lookup yields CDR1 SNHLY and CDR2 FYNNEI. V dropped 2 bases and J dropped 10 bases, with 12 bases sitting between them.

The gene calls are TRBV28 and TRBJ1-5; D ambiguous. There are 11 residues in the CDR3. Trimming shortened V by 4 bases and J by 5 bases, and 3 bases separated the two germline ends. Germline loops: CDR1 MDHEN, CDR2 SYDVKM. The CDR3 DNA reads as TGTGCCAGCAGTTCCGATCAGCCCCAGCATTTT. It translates to CASSSDQPQHF.

This chain uses TRBV4-1 with TRBJ2-7; D could derive from TRBD1 or TRBD2 (5 bases each). V was cut by 1 base and J by 2 bases, with 9 bases left in between. Germline assignment: CDR1 MGHRA and CDR2 YSYEKL. The CDR3 is 14 amino acids. The CDR3 DNA reads as TGCGCCAGCAGCCAAGCATGGGACGCCTACGAGCAGTACTTC. It translates to CASSQAWDAYEQYF.

The chain joins TRBV12-5 to TRBJ2-3; D uncertain. V dropped 7 bases and J dropped 6 bases, with 17 bases sitting between them. This CDR3 is 14 amino acids long. CDR1 is LGHNT, CDR2 FRNRAP, per germline. The CDR3 loop is CASAPSLVGDTQYF. In DNA form, the CDR3 reads TGTGCTAGTGCCCCATCTCTGGTGGGCGATACGCAGTATTTT.

The chain has TRBV11-2 and TRBJ2-1, with 7 bases lining up with TRBD1. This CDR3 comprises 14 residues. The junction had 11 bases not matched to a gene; V was cut back by 5 bases and J by 10 bases. CDR1 is SGHAT, CDR2 FQNNGV, per germline. The CDR3 sequence is CASSETGYLGEQFF. The CDR3 DNA reads TGTGCCAGCAGCGAGACAGGGTACCTCGGGGAGCAGTTCTTC.

The chain employs TRBV5-1 and TRBJ2-7; D gene unclear. Per the germline V gene, CDR1 is SGHRS and CDR2 is YFSETQ. The CDR3 consists of 11 residues. The ends were cut back, 2 bases at V and 6 bases at J, with 6 bases in the middle. The CDR3, as DNA: TGCGCCAGCAGCTTAGACCTCGAGCAGTACTTC. Translation gives CASSLDLEQYF. The variable domain in full, with the rest retrieved from reference TRBV5-1 and TRBJ2-7, is KAGVTQTPRYLIKTRGQQVTLSCSPISGHRSVSWYQQTPGQGLQFLFEYFSETQRNKGNFPGRFSGRQFSNSRSEMNVSTLELGDSALYLCASSLDLEQYFGPGTRLTVT.

The genes are TRBV10-3 and TRBJ1-4; possible D gene TRBD1, 5 bases. Trimming removed 0 bases at V and 0 bases at J, with 11 bases between. The CDR3 has 17 amino acids. Per germline, CDR1 ENHRY and CDR2 SYGVKD. CDR3 nucleotide sequence: TGTGCCATCAGTGAGTCGATGGGGCGTGCAACTAATGAAAAACTGTTTTTT. Translated, it gives CAISESMGRATNEKLFF.

J is TRBJ2-7 and V is TRBV19; D call uncertain. The CDR3 totals 13 residues. The V gene's germline CDR1 is LNHDA and CDR2 SQIVND (reference sequence). Trimming took 3 bases from V and 0 from J, leaving 6 bases between them. CDR3 in DNA: TGTGCCAGTAGTATGGCCGACTCCTACGAGCAGTACTTC. Its translation: CASSMADSYEQYF.